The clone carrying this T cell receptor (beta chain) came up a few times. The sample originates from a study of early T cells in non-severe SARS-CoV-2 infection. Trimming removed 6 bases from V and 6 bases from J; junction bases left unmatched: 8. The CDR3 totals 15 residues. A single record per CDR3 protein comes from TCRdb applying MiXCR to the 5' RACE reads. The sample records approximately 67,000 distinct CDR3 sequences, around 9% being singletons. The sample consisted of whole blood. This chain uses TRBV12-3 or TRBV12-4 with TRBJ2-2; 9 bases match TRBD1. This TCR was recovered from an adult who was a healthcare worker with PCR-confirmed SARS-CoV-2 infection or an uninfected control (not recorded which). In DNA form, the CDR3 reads TGTGCCAGCAGCGGCCGGGACAGGGAATCCGGGGAGCTGTTTTTT. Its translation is CASSGRDRESGELFF.